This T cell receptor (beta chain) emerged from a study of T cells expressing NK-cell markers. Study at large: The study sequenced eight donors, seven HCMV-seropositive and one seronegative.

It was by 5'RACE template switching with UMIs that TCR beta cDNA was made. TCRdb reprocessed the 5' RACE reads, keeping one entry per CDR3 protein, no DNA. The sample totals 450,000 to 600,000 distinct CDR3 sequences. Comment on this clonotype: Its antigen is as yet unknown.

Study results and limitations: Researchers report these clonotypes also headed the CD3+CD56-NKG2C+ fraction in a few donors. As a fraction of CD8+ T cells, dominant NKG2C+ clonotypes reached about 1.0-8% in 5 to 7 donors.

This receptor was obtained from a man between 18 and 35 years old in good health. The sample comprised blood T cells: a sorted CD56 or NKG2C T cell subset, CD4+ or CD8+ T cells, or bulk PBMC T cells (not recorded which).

This CDR3 is CASSLSRAGGYTF. The J gene is TRBJ1-2, the V gene TRBV12-3 or TRBV12-4. The CDR3 is made up of 13 amino acids.